This T cell receptor (beta chain) was captured in a study of blood T cell repertoires in COVID-19. Study overall: Samples representing acute and convalescent COVID-19 were sourced from the United States, Italy and Spain. Sources were T cells, B-cell-depleted T cells, or PBMCs; the material itself was cDNA or gDNA.

The authors' processing: Amplification with reference gene primers provided the estimates of nucleated cell counts. Sequencing used immunoSEQ multiplex PCR; TCRdb keeps in-frame clones, though not all of them. The DNA gave D and trimming, while V, J and clone size come from that table. The sample shows fewer than 250,000 clones, around nine tenths of them seen only once. This clone was recorded only once. Source material: peripheral blood. The source is a man aged 55-75 years with acute or convalescent COVID-19.

The CDR3 spells CASSFDRSRAYEQYF. The CDR3 DNA is TGCGCCAGCAGCTTCGACAGGTCAAGGGCGTACGAGCAGTACTTC. The chain recombines TRBV5-1 with TRBJ2-7; the D gene is possibly TRBD1 (6 bases). The V gene lost 2 bases and the J gene lost 4 bases, with 16 bases spanning the gap. The CDR3 covers 15 residues. Germline values: CDR1 SGHRS, CDR2 YFSETQ.